One and the same sample provided the 2 T cell receptor beta chains below, sequenced in a study of blood T cell repertoires in COVID-19. The method was immunoSEQ multiplex PCR; TCRdb's version includes in-frame clones alone and lacks a portion of them. The sample yields 120,000 to 150,000 clones, more than 75% seen once. The sequenced sample was peripheral blood. The receptors here all came from a man aged 45 to 65 who had recovered from COVID-19.

V is TRBV11-2 and J is TRBJ2-5; D remains unclear. The CDR3 is made up of 12 amino acids. Germline V gives CDR1 SGHAT, CDR2 FQNNGV. Trimming stripped 5 bases from V and 5 bases from J, with 9 bases between. CDR3 protein: CASSTNRETQYF. CDR3 DNA: TGTGCCAGCAGCACTAACCGGGAGACCCAGTACTTC.

V and J are TRBV4-3 and TRBJ2-6, with D hard to call. Per the germline V gene, CDR1 is LGHNA and CDR2 is YSLEER. CDR3 length: 18 residues. V lost 0 bases, J lost 0 bases, and 12 bases lay in between. This CDR3 is CASSQEHGLVSGANVLTF. The CDR3 coding sequence is TGCGCCAGCAGCCAAGAACATGGCTTGGTCTCTGGGGCCAACGTCCTGACTTTC.